These T cell receptor beta chains were read from a single sample in a study of T cell responses to AZD1222 COVID-19 vaccine. Only in-frame clones appear in the TCRdb table, and some are missing; sequencing was by immunoSEQ multiplex PCR. Altogether over 130,000 clones are present, more than 90% being singletons, with the ten largest covering more than 4.5%. The input for sequencing was peripheral blood, taken on day 0 of AZD1222 vaccination. The receptors derive from an adult in good health. Both conserved end residues are part of each CDR3. Each record gives: V gene, clone size, D gene, J gene, CDR3 DNA, CDR3 protein. The D gene is left open where the match is weak. Not every row has a clone size; where given, it reads once, few, many or a size class.

TRBV28	.	.	TRBJ2-7	TGTGCCAGCAGTTTAGCGTTCGACGAGCAGTACTTC	CASSLAFDEQYF
TRBV6-6	.	TRBD2	TRBJ2-2	TGTGCCAGCAGTCGAAGTCAGGGACTAGCGGGAGGACTTGGCACCGGGGAGCTGTTTTTT	CASSRSQGLAGGLGTGELFF
TRBV18	.	.	TRBJ2-5	TGTGCCAGCTCACCAAATCCCGTCCAAGAGACCCAGTACTTC	CASSPNPVQETQYF
TRBV24-1	.	.	TRBJ1-5	TGTGCCACCAGTGATTTTGAGGATCAGCCCCAGCATTTT	CATSDFEDQPQHF
TRBV7-9	.	.	TRBJ1-2	TGTGCCAGCAGCTTACCACCCGCAGGGATTTATGGCTACACCTTC	CASSLPPAGIYGYTF
TRBV19	.	.	TRBJ2-1	TGTGCCAGTAGTCCGTCCTGGGCCGCCGGAACGAATGAGCAGTTCTTC	CASSPSWAAGTNEQFF
TRBV11-2	.	.	TRBJ2-1	TGTGCCAGCAGCCTACAGGGATTTAATGAGCAGTTCTTC	CASSLQGFNEQFF
TRBV18	.	TRBD1	TRBJ1-1	TGTGCCAGCTCAGCCAACAGGGGGAACACTGAAGCTTTCTTT	CASSANRGNTEAFF
TRBV7-9	few	.	TRBJ1-5	TGTGCCAGCAGCTTAACTGGGGGGTTGAGCCCCCAGCATTTT	CASSLTGGLSPQHF
TRBV6-5	.	.	TRBJ1-5	TGTGCCAGCAGCTGGGACGGTTATAGCAATCAGCCCCAGCATTTT	CASSWDGYSNQPQHF
TRBV7-2	.	TRBD2	TRBJ2-7	TGTGCCAGCAGCTGGGGACTAGCGGGAGGCGAGCAGTACTTC	CASSWGLAGGEQYF
TRBV2	.	TRBD1	TRBJ2-2	TGTGCCAGCACCCCCGGGACAGGGGGGGACGGGGAGCTGTTTTTT	CASTPGTGGDGELFF
TRBV5-3	few	TRBD1	TRBJ2-2	TGTGCCAGAAGCCTCGCCGGGACAGGGATCACCGGGGAGCTGTTTTTT	CARSLAGTGITGELFF
TRBV6-6	.	.	TRBJ1-4	TGTGCCAGCAGGTTGGGGGGCAGTACAACTAATGAAAAACTGTTTTTT	CASRLGGSTTNEKLFF
TRBV5-6	.	.	TRBJ2-7	TGTGCCAGCAGCTTGGGTGGAGGGCCCTACGAGCAGTACTTC	CASSLGGGPYEQYF
TRBV2	.	.	TRBJ2-1	TGTGCCAGCAGTGAAGTACTAGGGTACAATGAGCAGTTCTTC	CASSEVLGYNEQFF
TRBV11-2	once	TRBD2	TRBJ2-7	TGTGCCAGCAGGCGGGAGTCCCACGAGCAGTACTTC	CASRRESHEQYF
TRBV28	.	.	TRBJ2-1	TGTGCCAGCACCTCTGGTTACAATGAGCAGTTCTTC	CASTSGYNEQFF
TRBV5-5	.	.	TRBJ2-6	TGTGCCAGCAGCTTGATTGGGGGTGCAGGGGCCAACGTCCTGACTTTC	CASSLIGGAGANVLTF
TRBV2	.	.	TRBJ2-1	TGTGCCAGCAGTGTAGGGTTCGAGCAGTTCTTC	CASSVGFEQFF
TRBV7-7	.	TRBD2	TRBJ2-1	TGTGCTAGCAGCTTAGCGGGGGGGAACAATGAGCAGTTCTTC	CASSLAGGNNEQFF
TRBV10-2	.	.	TRBJ2-2	TGCGCCAGCAGTGAGTCGACGAAGATCATTGAGGTGAACACCGGGGAGCTGTTTTTT	CASSESTKIIEVNTGELFF